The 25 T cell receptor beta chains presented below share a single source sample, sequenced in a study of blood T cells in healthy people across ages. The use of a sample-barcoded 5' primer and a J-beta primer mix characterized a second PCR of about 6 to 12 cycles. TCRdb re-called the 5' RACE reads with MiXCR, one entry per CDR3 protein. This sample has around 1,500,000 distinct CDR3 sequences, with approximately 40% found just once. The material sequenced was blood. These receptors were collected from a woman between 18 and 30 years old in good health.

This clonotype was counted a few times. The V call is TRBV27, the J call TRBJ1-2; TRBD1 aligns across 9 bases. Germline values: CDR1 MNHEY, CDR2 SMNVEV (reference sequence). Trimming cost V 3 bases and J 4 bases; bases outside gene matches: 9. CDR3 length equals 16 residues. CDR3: CASSFAPGQGTYGYTF. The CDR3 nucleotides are TGTGCCAGCAGTTTTGCCCCGGGACAGGGTACCTATGGCTACACCTTC.

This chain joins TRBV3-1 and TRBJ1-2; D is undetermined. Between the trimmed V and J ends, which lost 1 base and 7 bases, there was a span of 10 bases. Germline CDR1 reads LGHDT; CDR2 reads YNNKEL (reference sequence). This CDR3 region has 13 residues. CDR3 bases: TGTGCCAGCAGCCAAGCCGTGGGGAGTGGCTACACCTTC. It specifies CASSQAVGSGYTF.

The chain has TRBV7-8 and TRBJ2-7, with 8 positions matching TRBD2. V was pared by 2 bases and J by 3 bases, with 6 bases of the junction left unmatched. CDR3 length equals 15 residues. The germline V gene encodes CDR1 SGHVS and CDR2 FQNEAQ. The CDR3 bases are TGTGCCAGCAGCTTAATCCAGCGGGGGAACTACGAGCAGTACTTC. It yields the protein CASSLIQRGNYEQYF.

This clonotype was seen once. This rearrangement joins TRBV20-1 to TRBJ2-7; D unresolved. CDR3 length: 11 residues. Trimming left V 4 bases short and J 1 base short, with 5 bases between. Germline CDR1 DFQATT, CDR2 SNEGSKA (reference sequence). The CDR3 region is CSATWSYEQYF. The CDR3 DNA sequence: TGCAGTGCTACTTGGTCCTACGAGCAGTACTTC.

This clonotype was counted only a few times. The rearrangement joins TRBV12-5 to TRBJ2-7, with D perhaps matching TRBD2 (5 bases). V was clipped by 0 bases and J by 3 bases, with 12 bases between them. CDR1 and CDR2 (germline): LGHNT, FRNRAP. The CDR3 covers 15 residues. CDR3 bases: TGTGCTAGTGGTTTGGTAAAGACTACATACTACGAGCAGTACTTC. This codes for CASGLVKTTYYEQYF.

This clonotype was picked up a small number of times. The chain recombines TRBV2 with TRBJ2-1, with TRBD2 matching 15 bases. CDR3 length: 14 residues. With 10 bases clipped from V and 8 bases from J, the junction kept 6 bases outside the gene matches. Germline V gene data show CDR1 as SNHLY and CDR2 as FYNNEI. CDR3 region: CATRTSGGAYEQFF. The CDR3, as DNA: TGTGCCACTCGGACTAGCGGGGGGGCTTATGAGCAGTTCTTC. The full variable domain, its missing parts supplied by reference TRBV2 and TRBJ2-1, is EPEVTQTPSHQVTQMGQEVILRCVPISNHLYFYWYRQILGQKVEFLVSFYNNEISEKSEIFDDQFSVERPDGSNFTLKIRSTKLEDSAMYFCATRTSGGAYEQFFGPGTRLTVL.

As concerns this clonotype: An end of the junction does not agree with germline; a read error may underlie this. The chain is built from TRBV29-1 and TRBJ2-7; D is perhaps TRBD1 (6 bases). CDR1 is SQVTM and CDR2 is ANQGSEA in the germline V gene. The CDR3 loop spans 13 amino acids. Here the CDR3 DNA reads TGCGGCGTTGACATACAGGACAGTTACGAGCAGTACTTC. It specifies CGVDIQDSYEQYF.

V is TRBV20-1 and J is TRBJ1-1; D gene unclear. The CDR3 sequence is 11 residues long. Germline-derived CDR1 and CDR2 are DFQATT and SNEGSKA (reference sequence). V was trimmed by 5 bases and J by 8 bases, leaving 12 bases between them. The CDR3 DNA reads TGCAGTGCTGATACCTCGACGGAAGCTTTCTTT. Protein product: CSADTSTEAFF.

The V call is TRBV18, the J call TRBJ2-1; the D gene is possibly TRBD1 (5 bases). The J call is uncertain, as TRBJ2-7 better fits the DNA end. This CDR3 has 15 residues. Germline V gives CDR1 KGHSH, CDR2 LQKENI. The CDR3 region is CASSPSRAPYNEQYF. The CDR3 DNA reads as TGTGCCAGCTCACCTTCCAGGGCCCCCTACAATGAGCAGTACTTC.

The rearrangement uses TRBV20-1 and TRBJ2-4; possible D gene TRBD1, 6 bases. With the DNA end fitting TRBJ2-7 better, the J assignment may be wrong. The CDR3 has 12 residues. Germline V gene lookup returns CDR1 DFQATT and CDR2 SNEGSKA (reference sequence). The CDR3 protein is CSARDSFHEQYF. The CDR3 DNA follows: TGCAGTGCTAGGGACAGTTTCCACGAGCAGTACTTC.

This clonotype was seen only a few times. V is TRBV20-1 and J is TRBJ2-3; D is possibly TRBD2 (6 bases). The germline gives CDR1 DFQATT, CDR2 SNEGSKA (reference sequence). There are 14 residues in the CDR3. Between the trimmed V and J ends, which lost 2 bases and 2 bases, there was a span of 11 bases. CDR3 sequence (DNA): TGCAGTGCTAGAAGAGGAGGGAACACAGATACGCAGTATTTT. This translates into CSARRGGNTDTQYF.

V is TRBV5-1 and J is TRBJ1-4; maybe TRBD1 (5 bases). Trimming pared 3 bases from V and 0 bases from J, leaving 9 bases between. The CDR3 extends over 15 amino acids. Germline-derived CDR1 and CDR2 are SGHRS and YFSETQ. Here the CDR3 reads CASSYDSATNEKLFF. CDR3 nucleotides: TGCGCCAGCAGCTATGACAGTGCAACTAATGAAAAACTGTTTTTT.

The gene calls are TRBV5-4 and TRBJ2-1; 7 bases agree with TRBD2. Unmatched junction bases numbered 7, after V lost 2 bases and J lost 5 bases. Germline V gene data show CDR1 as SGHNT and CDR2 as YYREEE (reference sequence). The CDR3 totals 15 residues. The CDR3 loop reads CASSLLAGTNNEQFF. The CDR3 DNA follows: TGTGCCAGCAGCTTATTAGCGGGCACAAACAATGAGCAGTTCTTC.

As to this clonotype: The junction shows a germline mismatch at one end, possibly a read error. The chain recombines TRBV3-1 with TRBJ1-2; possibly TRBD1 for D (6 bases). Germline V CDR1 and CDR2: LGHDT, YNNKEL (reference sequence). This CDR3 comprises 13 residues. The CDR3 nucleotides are TGTGCCTGCAGCCCGGACAGAAACTATGGCTACACCTTC. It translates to CACSPDRNYGYTF.

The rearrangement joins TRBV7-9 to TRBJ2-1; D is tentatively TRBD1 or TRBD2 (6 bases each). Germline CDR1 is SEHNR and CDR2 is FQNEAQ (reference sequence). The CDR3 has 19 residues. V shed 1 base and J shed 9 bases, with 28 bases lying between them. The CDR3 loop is CASSLVGGTHGEGVGEQFF. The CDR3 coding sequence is TGTGCCAGCAGCTTAGTAGGCGGGACACATGGAGAGGGGGTCGGTGAGCAGTTCTTC. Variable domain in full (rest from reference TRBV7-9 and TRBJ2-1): DTGVSQNPRHKITKRGQNVTFRCDPISEHNRLYWYRQTLGQGPEFLTYFQNEAQLEKSRLLSDRFSAERPKGSFSTLEIQRTEQGDSAMYLCASSLVGGTHGEGVGEQFFGPGTRLTVL.

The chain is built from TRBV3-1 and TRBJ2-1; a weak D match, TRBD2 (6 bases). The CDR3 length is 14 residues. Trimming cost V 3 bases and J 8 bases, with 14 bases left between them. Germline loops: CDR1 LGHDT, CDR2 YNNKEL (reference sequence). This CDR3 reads CASSHLTRGYEQFF. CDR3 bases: TGTGCCAGCAGCCATTTGACTAGGGGATATGAGCAGTTCTTC.

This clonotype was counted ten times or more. Here the CDR3 reads CSVADTQYF. CDR3 nucleotides: TGCAGCGTTGCAGATACGCAGTATTTT. This sequence joins TRBV29-1 and TRBJ2-3; unclear D gene. V lost 4 bases to trimming and J lost 4 bases, with 0 bases between them. This CDR3 comprises 9 residues. The V gene's germline CDR1 is SQVTM and CDR2 ANQGSEA.

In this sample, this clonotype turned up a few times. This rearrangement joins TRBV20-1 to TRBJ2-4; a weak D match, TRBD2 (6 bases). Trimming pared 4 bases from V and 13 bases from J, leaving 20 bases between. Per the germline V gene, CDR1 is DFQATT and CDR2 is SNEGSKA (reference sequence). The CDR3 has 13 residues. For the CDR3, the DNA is TGCAGTGCTAATTTTGGGACGACGGGGGAGCAGTACTTC. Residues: CSANFGTTGEQYF.

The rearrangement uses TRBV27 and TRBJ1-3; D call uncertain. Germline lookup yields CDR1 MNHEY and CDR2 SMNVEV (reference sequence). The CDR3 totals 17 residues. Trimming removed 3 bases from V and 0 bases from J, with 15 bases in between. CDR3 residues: CASSLGMGGSSGNTIYF. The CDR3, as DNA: TGTGCCAGCAGTTTGGGTATGGGCGGAAGCTCTGGAAACACCATATATTTT.

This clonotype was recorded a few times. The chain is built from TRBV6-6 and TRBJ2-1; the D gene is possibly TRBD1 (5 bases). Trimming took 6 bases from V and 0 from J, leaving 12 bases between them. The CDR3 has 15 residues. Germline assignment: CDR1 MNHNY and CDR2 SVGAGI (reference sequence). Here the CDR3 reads CASRIRQSSYNEQFF. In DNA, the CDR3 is TGTGCCAGCAGGATAAGACAGAGCTCCTACAATGAGCAGTTCTTC.

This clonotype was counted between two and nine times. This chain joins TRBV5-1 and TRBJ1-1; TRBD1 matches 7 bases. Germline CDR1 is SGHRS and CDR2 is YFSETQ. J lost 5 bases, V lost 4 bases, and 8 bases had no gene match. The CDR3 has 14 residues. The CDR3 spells CASSRDRVGTEAFF. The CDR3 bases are TGCGCCAGCAGCAGAGACAGGGTCGGGACTGAAGCTTTCTTT.

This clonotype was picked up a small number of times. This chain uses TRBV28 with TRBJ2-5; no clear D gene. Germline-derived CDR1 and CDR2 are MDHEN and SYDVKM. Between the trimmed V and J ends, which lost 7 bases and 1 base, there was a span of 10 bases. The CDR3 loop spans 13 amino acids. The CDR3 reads CASKLTGQETQYF. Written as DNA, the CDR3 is TGTGCCAGCAAACTAACCGGCCAAGAGACCCAGTACTTC.

The CDR3 region is CASSQVVDEQYF. The CDR3 nucleotides are TGTGCCAGCAGCCAAGTAGTGGACGAGCAGTACTTC. V usage is TRBV3-1 and J usage is TRBJ2-7; D is ambiguous. The CDR3 consists of 12 residues. Trimming cost V 1 base and J 5 bases, with 6 bases left between them. CDR1 is LGHDT, CDR2 YNNKEL, per germline (reference sequence).

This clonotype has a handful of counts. The CDR3 DNA sequence: TGTGCCAGCAGTTTGCCAGCAGGGCACTACGAGCAGTACTTC. This translates into CASSLPAGHYEQYF. V usage is TRBV28 and J usage is TRBJ2-7; D perhaps matches TRBD1 (5 bases). This CDR3 contains 14 residues. CDR1 is MDHEN and CDR2 is SYDVKM in the germline V gene. Trimming pared 3 bases from V and 3 bases from J, leaving 12 bases between.

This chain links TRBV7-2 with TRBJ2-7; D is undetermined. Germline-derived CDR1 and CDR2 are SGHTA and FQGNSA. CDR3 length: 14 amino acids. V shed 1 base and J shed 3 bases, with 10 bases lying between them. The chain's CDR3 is CTSSLEVRNYEQYF. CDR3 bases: TGTACCAGCAGCTTAGAGGTCAGGAACTACGAGCAGTACTTC.